This T cell receptor (beta chain) is from a study of Graves' ophthalmopathy and Graves' hyperthyroidism. Thyroid ultrasound, orbital computed tomography, TRAb, serum thyroxine and clinical symptoms formed the basis of diagnosis. PBMCs had their origin in fresh peripheral blood (around 10 ml). RNA served as the template for amplifying TCR beta CDR3 regions. HTBI primers were employed in first-round RT-PCR, then a second-round multiplex PCR followed. Each CDR3 protein is one row after TCRdb ran MiXCR on the multiplex PCR reads. Of 400,000 to 450,000 distinct CDR3 sequences listed, roughly 21% are singletons. With regard to this clonotype: Its specificity is not known.

There are 14 residues in the CDR3. Germline loops: CDR1 SGHTA, CDR2 FQGTGA. V was cut by 5 bases and J by 4 bases, with 14 bases left in between. Points from the study as a whole: Blood samples also showed most expanded thyroid clonotypes exceeding 0.001 frequency. In predicting ophthalmopathy progression, the model reached 70.59% sensitivity and under 85% specificity.

The chain couples TRBV7-3 to TRBJ1-1; no clear D. The TCR sequence derives from a woman aged 18-29 years with stable Graves' hyperthyroidism. Sequencing was done on a sample of peripheral blood. In DNA, the CDR3 is TGTGCCAGCAGCCAAGTAGGTGGGAGCACTGAAGCTTTCTTT. Residues: CASSQVGGSTEAFF.